This T cell receptor (beta chain) is from a study of shared clonotypes between healthy human individuals. Study-level findings and limits: Despite large depth, rarefaction showed incomplete sorted-subset sequencing.

Trimming took off 3 bases at V and 4 bases at J, with 13 bases between the two ends. CDR3 length: 14 residues. CDR1 and CDR2 from the germline V gene are KGHSH and LQKENI. Comments on this clone: Its specificity is not known.

Sequenced by immunoSEQ multiplex PCR; TCRdb stores in-frame clones only, minus some. The sample records hundreds of thousands of clones, roughly 73% being singletons. The chain links TRBV18 to TRBJ2-7; D is undetermined. This clonotype was obtained from a woman aged 25 to 45 in good health. The specimen was memory CD4+ T cells sorted from blood. Subset: CD45RA-negative fraction. The CDR3 nucleotides read TGTGCCAGCTCACCGGATGGGTGGGCTTACGAGCAGTACTTC. Its protein is CASSPDGWAYEQYF.